This T cell receptor (beta chain) was sequenced in a study of molecular identifiers for immune sequencing clone quantification. Germline CDR1 SGDLS, CDR2 YYNGEE. J was trimmed by 4 bases and V by 4 bases; bases with no gene match: 7. There are 16 residues in the CDR3. In TCRdb, the PCR reads were re-called with MiXCR into one record per CDR3 protein. The sample comprises about 640,000 distinct CDR3 sequences, 15% to 20% of which are singletons, and around 0.9% rests with the top ten. This clonotype appeared a few times. Its antigen is still unknown. Study results and caveats: It was shown that clones above 20 RNA copies held over 99% of effector molecules, but under 1% in naive cells.

The V gene is TRBV9, the J gene TRBJ2-1; TRBD2 matches at 11 bases. The sample was naive CD8+ T cells from blood, with Jurkat cell RNA spiked in. Subset reported: FACS-sorted CD8+CD4-CCR7+CD45RA+ naive T cells. The clonotype originates from a human donor in good health. Some libraries in this study had Jurkat cell RNA spiked in. CDR3 loop: CASSPPLAGDYNEQFF. The DNA for the CDR3 is TGTGCCAGCAGCCCACCACTAGCGGGAGATTACAATGAGCAGTTCTTC.